The rows below give T cell receptor beta chains drawn from one sample of a study of regulatory T cells in long-lasting Graves disease. From the multiplex PCR reads, TCRdb called clonotypes with MiXCR, one entry per CDR3 protein. The sample holds fewer than 450,000 distinct CDR3 sequences, roughly a quarter seen once. This specimen consisted of peripheral blood mononuclear cells (PBMCs), obtained when the disease was refractory, from a patient treated with antithyroid drugs. The receptors shown here come from a female donor with Graves disease. CDR3s include the opening cysteine and the closing phenylalanine or tryptophan. D genes are given only for firm matches. Clone size appears in some rows only: once, few, many, or a class for an expanded clone.

DNA | CDR3 | V | size | J | D | length
TGTGCCAGCAGCGCCTTGGACAGGGGGACCGGGGCCAACGTCCTGACTTTC | CASSALDRGTGANVLTF | TRBV9 | NA | TRBJ2-6 | TRBD1 | 17
TGTGCCAGCAGCTTCACAGGGGCTCCTAATGAAAAACTGTTTTTT | CASSFTGAPNEKLFF | TRBV7-2 | few | TRBJ1-4 | TRBD1 | 15
TGTGCCAGCAGTTCCGTAACTAGCCCCGGGGAGCTGTTTTTT | CASSSVTSPGELFF | TRBV28 | many | TRBJ2-2 | NA | 14
TGTGCCATCAGAGCCCAGGGAGCCGCGAACACCGGGGAGCTGTTTTTT | CAIRAQGAANTGELFF | TRBV10-3 | NA | TRBJ2-2 | NA | 16
TGTGCCAGTCGAGCTAGCGGGAGGTCTGGCACCGGGGAGCTGTTTTTT | CASRASGRSGTGELFF | TRBV2 | many | TRBJ2-2 | TRBD2 | 16
TGTGCCAGCAGTGAAAAAAGGTCCGGACCGAACTATAATTCACCCCTCCACTTT | CASSEKRSGPNYNSPLHF | TRBV2 | NA | TRBJ1-6 | NA | 18
TGTGCCAGCAGTCCTACGACCTCTAATGAAAAACTGTTTTTT | CASSPTTSNEKLFF | TRBV7-9 | few | TRBJ1-4 | NA | 14
TGTGCCATCAGGGCGGGGGGCAGCAGCGGACTAGCCTACGAGCAGTACTTC | CAIRAGGSSGLAYEQYF | TRBV10-3 | few | TRBJ2-7 | TRBD2 | 17
TGTGCCAGCATAGGTTTTGGGACAGCGAACACTGAAGCTTTCTTT | CASIGFGTANTEAFF | TRBV6-1 | many | TRBJ1-1 | TRBD1 | 15
TGCGCCAGCAGCCTCCGACAGGGGGCTCCTGAAGCTTTCTTT | CASSLRQGAPEAFF | TRBV4-1 | NA | TRBJ1-1 | TRBD1 | 14
TGTGCCTGGAGTGTACTCCCCGACAGGGCGCGGGAGCAGTACTTC | CAWSVLPDRAREQYF | TRBV30 | many | TRBJ2-7 | TRBD1 | 15
TGTGCCAGCATTAAGTCCGGGACAGGGTTTAGCTACGAGCAGTACTTC | CASIKSGTGFSYEQYF | TRBV2 | few | TRBJ2-7 | TRBD1 | 16
TGCGCCAGCAGCGAGGGAGGGAACACTGAAGCTTTCTTT | CASSEGGNTEAFF | TRBV18 | many | TRBJ1-1 | NA | 13
TGTGCCAGCACCGCACGGGGCCAGTATGGCTACACCTTC | CASTARGQYGYTF | TRBV28 | many | TRBJ1-2 | NA | 13
TGTGCCAGCAGTACACCGGGGGTTAACTATGGCTACACCTTC | CASSTPGVNYGYTF | TRBV28 | many | TRBJ1-2 | NA | 14
TGCGCCAGCAGACTAGCGGGAGGTTACGAGCAGTACTTC | CASRLAGGYEQYF | TRBV5-1 | many | TRBJ2-7 | TRBD2 | 13
TGTGCCAGCAGTTACCGATTACAGGCGTCGGATGGCTACACCTTC | CASSYRLQASDGYTF | TRBV6-2/TRBV6-3 | few | TRBJ1-2 | NA | 15